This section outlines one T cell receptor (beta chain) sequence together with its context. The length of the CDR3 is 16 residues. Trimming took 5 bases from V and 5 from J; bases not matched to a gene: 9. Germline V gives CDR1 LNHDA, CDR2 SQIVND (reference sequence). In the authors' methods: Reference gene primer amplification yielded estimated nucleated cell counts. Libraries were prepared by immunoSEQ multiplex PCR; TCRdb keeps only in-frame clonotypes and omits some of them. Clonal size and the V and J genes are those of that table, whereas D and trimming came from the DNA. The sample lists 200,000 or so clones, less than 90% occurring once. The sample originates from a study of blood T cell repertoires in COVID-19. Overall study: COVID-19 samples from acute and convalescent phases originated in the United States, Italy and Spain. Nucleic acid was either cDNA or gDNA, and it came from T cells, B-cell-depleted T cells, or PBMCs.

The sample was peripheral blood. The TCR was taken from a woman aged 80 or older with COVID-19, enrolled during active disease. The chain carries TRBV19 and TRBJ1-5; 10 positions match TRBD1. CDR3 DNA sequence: TGTGCCAGTAGTTCACCGGACAGGGGGTTATATCAGCCCCAGCATTTT. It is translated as CASSSPDRGLYQPQHF.